This is a list of T cell receptor beta chains from one sample in a study of shared clonotypes between healthy human individuals. The assay was immunoSEQ multiplex PCR, and TCRdb's table has in-frame clones only and misses some. The top ten clones hold more than 0.1% of a sample with millions of clones, 85% to 95% of them seen once. Source material: naive CD4+ T cells sorted from blood. These receptors were taken from a man between 18 and 29 years old in good health. Both conserved end residues are part of each CDR3. D genes are given only for firm matches. Rows give clone size only sometimes, using once, few, many, or a class for an expanded clone.

V gene: TRBV18
J gene: TRBJ1-5
clone size: -
D gene: -
CDR3 DNA: TGTGCCAGCTCACGTGAGGGCAATCAGCCCCAGCATTTT
CDR3 protein: CASSREGNQPQHF

V gene: TRBV18
J gene: TRBJ2-7
clone size: -
D gene: TRBD2
CDR3 DNA: TGTGCCAGCTCATCGGGACTAGCGAACTCCTACGAGCAGTACTTC
CDR3 protein: CASSSGLANSYEQYF

V gene: TRBV15
J gene: TRBJ1-1
clone size: -
D gene: -
CDR3 DNA: TGTGCCACCAGCAGAGATATTACCCCCAGGGTAGCTGAAGCTTTCTTT
CDR3 protein: CATSRDITPRVAEAFF

V gene: TRBV5-6
J gene: TRBJ2-7
clone size: -
D gene: -
CDR3 DNA: TGTGCCAGCAGTCAACAGAACTTCTACGAGCAGTACTTC
CDR3 protein: CASSQQNFYEQYF

V gene: TRBV9
J gene: TRBJ1-3
clone size: -
D gene: -
CDR3 DNA: TGTGCCAGCAGCGTAGATGGGGGAACTGGAAACACCATATATTTT
CDR3 protein: CASSVDGGTGNTIYF

V gene: TRBV25-1
J gene: TRBJ2-1
clone size: -
D gene: -
CDR3 DNA: TGTGCCAGCAGTGAAGATAGCTTCCCTCCCTACAATGAGCAGTTCTTC
CDR3 protein: CASSEDSFPPYNEQFF

V gene: TRBV6-5
J gene: TRBJ2-5
clone size: -
D gene: TRBD2
CDR3 DNA: TGTGCCAGCAGTCCCGGACTAGCGGCACAAGAGACCCAGTACTTC
CDR3 protein: CASSPGLAAQETQYF

V gene: TRBV6-5
J gene: TRBJ2-7
clone size: -
D gene: TRBD1
CDR3 DNA: TGTGCCAGCAGCCCCGCCGGACAGGGTATTGGCGAGCAGTACTTC
CDR3 protein: CASSPAGQGIGEQYF

V gene: TRBV5-6
J gene: TRBJ1-6
clone size: -
D gene: -
CDR3 DNA: TGTGCCAGCAGCCCATTCAGGGGAGGGAGCTCCTATAATTCACCCCTCCACTTT
CDR3 protein: CASSPFRGGSSYNSPLHF

V gene: TRBV9
J gene: TRBJ2-7
clone size: -
D gene: TRBD1
CDR3 DNA: TGTGCCAGCAGCGTCTCCGGGACAGGGGGTCCCTACGAGCAGTACTTC
CDR3 protein: CASSVSGTGGPYEQYF

V gene: TRBV7-2
J gene: TRBJ2-1
clone size: -
D gene: -
CDR3 DNA: TGTGCCAGCAGCTTTAGACAACGGGGCTCCTACAATGAGCAGTTCTTC
CDR3 protein: CASSFRQRGSYNEQFF

V gene: TRBV7-8
J gene: TRBJ1-2
clone size: -
D gene: -
CDR3 DNA: TGTGCCAGCAGCTTATCCAAGGGGCTCTACACCTTC
CDR3 protein: CASSLSKGLYTF

V gene: TRBV5-1
J gene: TRBJ1-2
clone size: -
D gene: TRBD1
CDR3 DNA: TGCGCCAGCAGCCAGGGACAGGGCGGAGGCTACACCTTC
CDR3 protein: CASSQGQGGGYTF

V gene: TRBV2
J gene: TRBJ2-6
clone size: -
D gene: -
CDR3 DNA: TGTGCCAGCAGTGGGCTGGGGGGGCTTCCCAACGTCCTGACTTTC
CDR3 protein: CASSGLGGLPNVLTF

V gene: TRBV4-1
J gene: TRBJ1-6
clone size: -
D gene: -
CDR3 DNA: TGCGCCAGCAGCCCGGGCCTTCTAGGATCACCCCTCCACTTT
CDR3 protein: CASSPGLLGSPLHF

V gene: TRBV19
J gene: TRBJ2-7
clone size: -
D gene: TRBD2
CDR3 DNA: TGTGCCAGTAGTATACTAGCGGGAGGCCTCTACGAGCAGTACTTC
CDR3 protein: CASSILAGGLYEQYF

V gene: TRBV5-6
J gene: TRBJ1-6
clone size: once
D gene: -
CDR3 DNA: TGTGCCAGCCAAATAGGGGAGCGAGGGAATAATTCACCCCTCCACTTT
CDR3 protein: CASQIGERGNNSPLHF

V gene: TRBV6-1
J gene: TRBJ1-1
clone size: -
D gene: -
CDR3 DNA: TGTGCCAGCAGCCCCCACACGAACACTGAAGCTTTCTTT
CDR3 protein: CASSPHTNTEAFF

V gene: TRBV19
J gene: TRBJ2-7
clone size: -
D gene: TRBD2
CDR3 DNA: TGTGCCAGTAGTAACGCTGGGGGGGCCTACGAGCAGTACTTC
CDR3 protein: CASSNAGGAYEQYF

V gene: TRBV6-6
J gene: TRBJ2-7
clone size: -
D gene: TRBD1
CDR3 DNA: TGTGCCAGCAGTTATGGACAGGGGGCCTACGAGCAGTACTTC
CDR3 protein: CASSYGQGAYEQYF

V gene: TRBV9
J gene: TRBJ2-1
clone size: -
D gene: -
CDR3 DNA: TGTGCCAGCAGCGTAGGGGACTCCTTGAATGAGCAGTTCTTC
CDR3 protein: CASSVGDSLNEQFF

V gene: TRBV6-1
J gene: TRBJ1-4
clone size: -
D gene: -
CDR3 DNA: TGTGCCAGCAGGGCGGGTGCAACTAATGAAAAACTGTTTTTT
CDR3 protein: CASRAGATNEKLFF

V gene: TRBV2
J gene: TRBJ2-5
clone size: -
D gene: -
CDR3 DNA: TGTGCCAGCAGTGGAAACAGACAAGAGACCCAGTACTTC
CDR3 protein: CASSGNRQETQYF

V gene: TRBV6-6
J gene: TRBJ2-5
clone size: -
D gene: TRBD2
CDR3 DNA: TGTGCCAGCACCGCTCCCGGGAGGAAAGAAGAGACCCAGTACTTC
CDR3 protein: CASTAPGRKEETQYF

V gene: TRBV7-9
J gene: TRBJ1-2
clone size: few
D gene: -
CDR3 DNA: TGTGCCAGCAGCTTCCTCTCGGGGGGCTATGGCTACACCTTC
CDR3 protein: CASSFLSGGYGYTF

V gene: TRBV11-2
J gene: TRBJ2-7
clone size: -
D gene: -
CDR3 DNA: TGTGCCAGCAGCTTATTAAGGGGCTCCTACGAGCAGTACTTC
CDR3 protein: CASSLLRGSYEQYF

V gene: TRBV5-6
J gene: TRBJ2-1
clone size: -
D gene: -
CDR3 DNA: TGTGCCAGCAGCTGGGATAGCGGACCCTATAATGAGCAGTTCTTC
CDR3 protein: CASSWDSGPYNEQFF

V gene: TRBV5-1
J gene: TRBJ2-3
clone size: -
D gene: TRBD2
CDR3 DNA: TGCGCCAGCAGCCCTCCTGGGACTAGCGGTACAGATACGCAGTATTTT
CDR3 protein: CASSPPGTSGTDTQYF

V gene: TRBV2
J gene: TRBJ2-1
clone size: -
D gene: -
CDR3 DNA: TGTGCCAGCAGTGAAGCGGGACGTCTTGGCAATGAGCAGTTCTTC
CDR3 protein: CASSEAGRLGNEQFF

V gene: TRBV7-6
J gene: TRBJ1-2
clone size: -
D gene: -
CDR3 DNA: TGTGCCAGCAGCCCGGGCGGGGGAAGCGACTATGGCTACACCTTC
CDR3 protein: CASSPGGGSDYGYTF

V gene: TRBV11-2
J gene: TRBJ2-7
clone size: -
D gene: TRBD2
CDR3 DNA: TGTGCCAGCAGCTTAACGGGGGGCTCCTACGAGCAGTACTTC
CDR3 protein: CASSLTGGSYEQYF

V gene: TRBV19
J gene: TRBJ2-5
clone size: once
D gene: TRBD2
CDR3 DNA: TGTGCCAGTAGCACGATCGCCGGGACTAGCGGTGAGACCCAGTACTTC
CDR3 protein: CASSTIAGTSGETQYF

V gene: TRBV5-6
J gene: TRBJ1-6
clone size: -
D gene: -
CDR3 DNA: TGTGCCAGCAGCCGACGTGGAGGGGGACAAAGTCCCCCCCTCCACTTT
CDR3 protein: CASSRRGGGQSPPLHF

V gene: TRBV2
J gene: TRBJ2-3
clone size: -
D gene: -
CDR3 DNA: TGTGCCAGCGAAGGCCTACTCACAGATACGCAGTATTTT
CDR3 protein: CASEGLLTDTQYF

V gene: TRBV25-1
J gene: TRBJ2-2
clone size: -
D gene: -
CDR3 DNA: TGTGCCAGCAGTGTGGCCTCTATCGCCGGGGAGCTGTTTTTT
CDR3 protein: CASSVASIAGELFF

V gene: TRBV10-3
J gene: TRBJ2-7
clone size: few
D gene: TRBD2
CDR3 DNA: TGTGCCAGCAGCTGGACTAGCGGAATCTACGAGCAGTACTTC
CDR3 protein: CASSWTSGIYEQYF

V gene: TRBV30
J gene: TRBJ2-4
clone size: -
D gene: -
CDR3 DNA: TGTGCCTGGAGTGAGGGGAATGCCAAAAACATTCAGTACTTC
CDR3 protein: CAWSEGNAKNIQYF

V gene: TRBV4-1
J gene: TRBJ2-7
clone size: -
D gene: -
CDR3 DNA: TGCGCCAGCAGCCAAGATGGGGGTGGGACCCCGTACGAGCAGTACTTC
CDR3 protein: CASSQDGGGTPYEQYF

V gene: TRBV9
J gene: TRBJ2-1
clone size: -
D gene: -
CDR3 DNA: TGTGCCAGCAGCGCGAGCGACAATGAGCAGTTCTTC
CDR3 protein: CASSASDNEQFF

V gene: TRBV11-2
J gene: TRBJ1-6
clone size: -
D gene: -
CDR3 DNA: TGTGCCAGCAACCTCGGACATTATAATTCACCCCTCCACTTT
CDR3 protein: CASNLGHYNSPLHF

V gene: TRBV13
J gene: TRBJ2-7
clone size: -
D gene: TRBD2
CDR3 DNA: TGTGCCAGCAGCGACCGTTCCGGGACTAGGTTCTACGAGCAGTACTTC
CDR3 protein: CASSDRSGTRFYEQYF

V gene: TRBV9
J gene: TRBJ2-3
clone size: once
D gene: TRBD2
CDR3 DNA: TGTGCCAGCAGCTTTGGGAGGGCAGGATTAGATACGCAGTATTTT
CDR3 protein: CASSFGRAGLDTQYF

V gene: TRBV11-2
J gene: TRBJ2-5
clone size: -
D gene: -
CDR3 DNA: TGTGCCAGCAGCATCCAGCCAGCACAAGAGACCCAGTACTTC
CDR3 protein: CASSIQPAQETQYF

V gene: TRBV7-9
J gene: TRBJ1-2
clone size: -
D gene: -
CDR3 DNA: TGTGCCAGCAGCTTAGTAGAGAACTATGGCTACACCTTC
CDR3 protein: CASSLVENYGYTF

V gene: TRBV4-1
J gene: TRBJ2-6
clone size: -
D gene: TRBD2
CDR3 DNA: TGCGCCAGCAGCCAAGATGCGGGGGGCCCTGGGGCCAACGTCCTGACTTTC
CDR3 protein: CASSQDAGGPGANVLTF

V gene: TRBV29-1
J gene: TRBJ1-1
clone size: few
D gene: -
CDR3 DNA: TGCAGCGTTCGCTCGACTTTGGCCACTGAAGCTTTCTTT
CDR3 protein: CSVRSTLATEAFF

V gene: TRBV27
J gene: TRBJ1-5
clone size: -
D gene: -
CDR3 DNA: TGTGCCAGCAGTTTAAGGGCAGTTCCTGGGCAGCCCCAGCATTTT
CDR3 protein: CASSLRAVPGQPQHF

V gene: TRBV6-6
J gene: TRBJ2-7
clone size: -
D gene: -
CDR3 DNA: TGTGCCAGCAGTTACTCGCGGGGATACGAGCAGTACTTC
CDR3 protein: CASSYSRGYEQYF

V gene: TRBV6-1
J gene: TRBJ2-3
clone size: -
D gene: TRBD1
CDR3 DNA: TGTGCCAGCAGTGACAGGGGGCTGAATACGCAGTATTTT
CDR3 protein: CASSDRGLNTQYF

V gene: TRBV5-4
J gene: TRBJ2-2
clone size: -
D gene: TRBD2
CDR3 DNA: TGTGCCAGCAGCTTGGGGGGAGGGCCCCCGAACACCGGGGAGCTGTTTTTT
CDR3 protein: CASSLGGGPPNTGELFF